The source of this TCR beta chain is a study of blood T cells in healthy people across ages. V lost 2 bases and J 5 bases, leaving 14 bases between the germline ends. Per the germline V gene, CDR1 is SGHTA and CDR2 is FQGNSA. This CDR3 contains 15 residues. With a J-beta primer mix and a sample-barcoded 5' primer, a second PCR ran 7 to 11 cycles. MiXCR, applied by TCRdb to the 5' RACE reads, yields one record per CDR3 protein. This sample yields 730,000 or so distinct CDR3 sequences, of which around 38% are seen a single time; around 30% belongs to the top ten. The sequence derives from a man of 80 years or more in good health. Sequencing input: blood. The chain employs TRBV7-2 and TRBJ2-3; D remains ambiguous. The CDR3 sequence: CASSLTGPLQDTQYF. The CDR3 DNA sequence: TGTGCCAGCAGCTTAACCGGACCCCTCCAAGATACGCAGTATTTT.